The rows below give T cell receptor beta chains drawn from one sample of a study of blood T cell repertoires in COVID-19. Some clones are missing from TCRdb's copy, which holds only in-frame ones; the method was immunoSEQ multiplex PCR. Of 100,000 to 150,000 clones listed, more than 80% were seen once; the top ten hold around 3.2%. The specimen was peripheral blood. These TCRs come from a woman aged 80 or over with COVID-19, enrolled during active disease. CDR3s include the opening cysteine and the closing phenylalanine or tryptophan. A D gene is named only where the DNA matches it firmly. Size is stated for part of the rows, as once, few or many counts, or as a class when the clone is expanded.

clone size: .; D gene: TRBD2; V gene: TRBV11-1; J gene: TRBJ2-1; CDR3 protein: CASSFDSGGTYNEQFF; CDR3 DNA: TGTGCCAGCAGCTTCGACTCCGGGGGGACCTACAATGAGCAGTTCTTC
clone size: few; D gene: .; V gene: TRBV7-9; J gene: TRBJ2-7; CDR3 protein: CASIPSAFSYEQYF; CDR3 DNA: TGTGCCAGCATTCCTAGCGCATTCTCCTACGAGCAGTACTTC
clone size: .; D gene: TRBD1; V gene: TRBV19; J gene: TRBJ1-1; CDR3 protein: CASSIGGTGRNTEAFF; CDR3 DNA: TGTGCCAGTAGCATAGGGGGGACAGGGCGGAACACTGAAGCTTTCTTT
clone size: .; D gene: TRBD2; V gene: TRBV3-1/TRBV3-2; J gene: TRBJ2-3; CDR3 protein: CASSQAGGAADTQYF; CDR3 DNA: TGTGCCAGCAGCCAAGCGGGAGGGGCCGCAGATACGCAGTATTTT
clone size: .; D gene: TRBD2; V gene: TRBV4-3; J gene: TRBJ2-7; CDR3 protein: CASSRGLTSGPSYEQYF; CDR3 DNA: TGCGCCAGCAGCCGCGGCTTGACTAGCGGGCCCTCCTACGAGCAGTACTTC
clone size: .; D gene: .; V gene: TRBV11-2; J gene: TRBJ1-3; CDR3 protein: CASSLASGMTGNTIYF; CDR3 DNA: TGTGCCAGCAGCTTAGCGTCAGGAATGACTGGAAACACCATATATTTT
clone size: .; D gene: .; V gene: TRBV11-3; J gene: TRBJ2-3; CDR3 protein: CASSLGQDTQYF; CDR3 DNA: TGTGCCAGCAGCCTCGGACAAGATACGCAGTATTTT
clone size: few; D gene: .; V gene: TRBV3-1/TRBV3-2; J gene: TRBJ1-5; CDR3 protein: CASSQGDPRGPAQPQHF; CDR3 DNA: TGTGCCAGCAGCCAAGGCGATCCCCGGGGTCCGGCTCAGCCCCAGCATTTT
clone size: .; D gene: TRBD2; V gene: TRBV5-5; J gene: TRBJ2-3; CDR3 protein: CASRRSGIRSDTQYF; CDR3 DNA: TGTGCCAGCAGGAGAAGCGGGATAAGGTCAGATACGCAGTATTTT
clone size: .; D gene: TRBD1; V gene: TRBV12-5; J gene: TRBJ2-1; CDR3 protein: CASGQGQGQNEQFF; CDR3 DNA: TGTGCTAGTGGTCAAGGACAGGGACAGAATGAGCAGTTCTTC
clone size: .; D gene: TRBD2; V gene: TRBV27; J gene: TRBJ2-1; CDR3 protein: CASSLLWLAGVNEQFF; CDR3 DNA: TGTGCCAGCAGTTTATTGTGGCTAGCGGGAGTGAATGAGCAGTTCTTC
clone size: .; D gene: TRBD1; V gene: TRBV9; J gene: TRBJ2-1; CDR3 protein: CASSVATGQNYNEQFF; CDR3 DNA: TGTGCCAGCAGCGTAGCTACGGGACAGAACTACAATGAGCAGTTCTTC
clone size: .; D gene: TRBD2; V gene: TRBV28; J gene: TRBJ2-7; CDR3 protein: CASSGTSGGSEQYF; CDR3 DNA: TGTGCCAGCAGTGGGACTAGCGGTGGTAGTGAGCAGTACTTC
clone size: .; D gene: TRBD1; V gene: TRBV4-1; J gene: TRBJ1-4; CDR3 protein: CASSQGQTNEKLFF; CDR3 DNA: TGCGCCAGCAGCCAGGGACAGACTAATGAAAAACTGTTTTTT